These T cell receptor beta chains were read from a single sample in a study of T cell responses to AZD1222 COVID-19 vaccine. TCRdb keeps only in-frame clones here, not all; method: immunoSEQ multiplex PCR. The table has about 180,000 clones, about 93% seen once. Sequencing used peripheral blood, obtained 28 days after the second dose of the MenACWY control vaccine. The receptor source for this set is an adult who received the MenACWY meningococcal vaccine as a control. The CDR3 runs from the conserved cysteine through the conserved F or W. The D gene is left open where the match is weak. A row's size may be missing; if present it is once, few, many or a size class.

d_gene: NA
abundance: few
v_gene: TRBV19
j_gene: TRBJ1-2
CDR3aa: CASKSQGAVAYGYTF
CDR3nt: TGTGCCAGCAAATCACAGGGCGCGGTCGCCTATGGCTACACCTTC

d_gene: TRBD1
abundance: few
v_gene: TRBV14
j_gene: TRBJ1-1
CDR3aa: CASSQDQFRTGDTEAFF
CDR3nt: TGTGCCAGCAGCCAAGATCAATTTCGGACAGGGGACACTGAAGCTTTCTTT

d_gene: NA
abundance: NA
v_gene: TRBV5-1
j_gene: TRBJ1-4
CDR3aa: CASSLGTPGEKLFF
CDR3nt: TGCGCCAGCAGCTTGGGGACGCCGGGTGAAAAACTGTTTTTT

d_gene: NA
abundance: NA
v_gene: TRBV19
j_gene: TRBJ2-1
CDR3aa: CASSSILVYNEQFF
CDR3nt: TGTGCCAGTAGTTCCATATTGGTTTACAATGAGCAGTTCTTC

d_gene: TRBD2
abundance: NA
v_gene: TRBV25-1
j_gene: TRBJ2-1
CDR3aa: CASSAGLAKDEQFF
CDR3nt: TGTGCCAGCAGTGCGGGACTAGCTAAGGATGAGCAGTTCTTC

d_gene: NA
abundance: NA
v_gene: TRBV9
j_gene: TRBJ2-2
CDR3aa: CASNPGRSGTGELFF
CDR3nt: TGTGCCAGCAACCCGGGACGGTCGGGGACCGGGGAGCTGTTTTTT

d_gene: TRBD1
abundance: NA
v_gene: TRBV30
j_gene: TRBJ2-4
CDR3aa: CAWSPYRGQNIQYF
CDR3nt: TGTGCCTGGAGCCCCTACAGGGGCCAAAACATTCAGTACTTC

d_gene: NA
abundance: once
v_gene: TRBV6-2/TRBV6-3
j_gene: TRBJ2-1
CDR3aa: CASSYRVFVYNEQFF
CDR3nt: TGTGCCAGCAGTTACAGGGTGTTTGTCTACAATGAGCAGTTCTTC

d_gene: NA
abundance: NA
v_gene: TRBV20-1
j_gene: TRBJ1-2
CDR3aa: CSAPGVGGYTF
CDR3nt: TGCAGTGCCCCGGGCGTTGGGGGCTACACCTTC

d_gene: TRBD1
abundance: NA
v_gene: TRBV19
j_gene: TRBJ1-5
CDR3aa: CASSGTAFNQPQHF
CDR3nt: TGTGCCAGTAGCGGGACAGCCTTCAATCAGCCCCAGCATTTT

d_gene: NA
abundance: few
v_gene: TRBV30
j_gene: TRBJ1-2
CDR3aa: CAWSVREGSNYGYTF
CDR3nt: TGTGCCTGGAGCGTCCGGGAGGGATCAAACTATGGCTACACCTTC

d_gene: TRBD1
abundance: NA
v_gene: TRBV7-2
j_gene: TRBJ2-5
CDR3aa: CASSLAQGRGLGGTQYF
CDR3nt: TGTGCCAGCAGCTTAGCGCAGGGCAGGGGGCTGGGGGGGACCCAGTACTTC

d_gene: TRBD1
abundance: NA
v_gene: TRBV24-1
j_gene: TRBJ1-5
CDR3aa: CATSGGQGVDSNQPQHF
CDR3nt: TGTGCCACCAGTGGAGGGCAGGGGGTTGACAGCAATCAGCCCCAGCATTTT

d_gene: NA
abundance: once
v_gene: TRBV5-6
j_gene: TRBJ2-7
CDR3aa: CASSRGVSYEQYF
CDR3nt: TGTGCCAGCAGCCGGGGAGTTTCCTACGAGCAGTACTTC

d_gene: NA
abundance: NA
v_gene: TRBV7-2
j_gene: TRBJ2-5
CDR3aa: CASSFMRAGTQETQYF
CDR3nt: TGTGCCAGCAGCTTCATGCGTGCGGGGACCCAAGAGACCCAGTACTTC

d_gene: TRBD2
abundance: few
v_gene: TRBV27
j_gene: TRBJ2-1
CDR3aa: CASSSLRGGNYNEQFF
CDR3nt: TGTGCCAGCAGTTCACTGCGGGGGGGCAACTACAATGAGCAGTTCTTC

d_gene: TRBD2
abundance: NA
v_gene: TRBV3-1/TRBV3-2
j_gene: TRBJ2-3
CDR3aa: CASSQRAGGQNTQYF
CDR3nt: TGTGCCAGCAGCCAAAGGGCGGGGGGGCAAAATACGCAGTATTTT

d_gene: NA
abundance: once
v_gene: TRBV3-1/TRBV3-2
j_gene: TRBJ1-4
CDR3aa: CASSQNEGREKLFF
CDR3nt: TGTGCCAGCAGCCAAAATGAGGGGAGAGAAAAACTGTTTTTT